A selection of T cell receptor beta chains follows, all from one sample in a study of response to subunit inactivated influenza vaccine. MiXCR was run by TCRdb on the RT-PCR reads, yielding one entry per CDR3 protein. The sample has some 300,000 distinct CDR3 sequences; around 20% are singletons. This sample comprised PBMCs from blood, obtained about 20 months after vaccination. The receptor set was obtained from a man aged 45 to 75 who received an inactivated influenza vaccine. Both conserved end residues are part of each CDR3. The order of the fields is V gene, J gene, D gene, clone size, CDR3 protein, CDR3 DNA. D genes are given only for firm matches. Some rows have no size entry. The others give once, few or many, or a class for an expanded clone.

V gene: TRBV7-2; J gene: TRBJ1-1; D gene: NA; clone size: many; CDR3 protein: CASSLEQGLATEAFF; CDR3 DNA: TGTGCCAGCAGCTTAGAGCAGGGATTGGCGACTGAAGCTTTCTTT
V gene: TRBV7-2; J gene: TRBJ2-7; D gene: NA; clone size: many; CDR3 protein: CASSLVSGGGSYEQYF; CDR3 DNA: TGTGCCAGCAGCTTAGTTTCCGGTGGGGGCTCCTACGAGCAGTACTTC
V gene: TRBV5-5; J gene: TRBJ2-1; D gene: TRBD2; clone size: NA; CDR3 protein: CATRTSGVGNEQFF; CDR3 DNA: TGTGCCACACGAACTAGCGGAGTGGGGAATGAGCAGTTCTTC
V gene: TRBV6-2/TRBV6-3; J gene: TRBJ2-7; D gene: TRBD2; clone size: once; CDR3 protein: CASRILAGGTYEQYF; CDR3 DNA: TGTGCCAGCAGGATTCTAGCGGGAGGGACCTACGAGCAGTACTTC
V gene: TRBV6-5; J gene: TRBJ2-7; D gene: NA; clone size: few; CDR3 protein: CASRDWSYEQYF; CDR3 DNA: TGTGCCAGCAGGGACTGGAGTTACGAGCAGTACTTC
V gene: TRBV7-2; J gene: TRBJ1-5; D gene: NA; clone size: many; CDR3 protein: CASSLMWNEPQHF; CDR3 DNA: TGTGCCAGCAGCTTAATGTGGAATGAGCCCCAGCATTTT
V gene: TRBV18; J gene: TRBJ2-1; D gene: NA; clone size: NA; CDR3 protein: CASSPGGTVYNEQFF; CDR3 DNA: TGTGCCAGCTCACCCGGAGGGACAGTCTACAATGAGCAGTTCTTC
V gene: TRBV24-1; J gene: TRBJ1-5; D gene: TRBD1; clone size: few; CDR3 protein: CATSPGQNQPQHF; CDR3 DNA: TGTGCCACCAGCCCGGGACAGAATCAGCCCCAGCATTTT
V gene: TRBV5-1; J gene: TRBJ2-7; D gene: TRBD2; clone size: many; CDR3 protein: CASSSTSGITYEQYF; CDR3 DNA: TGCGCCAGCAGCTCGACTAGCGGGATAACCTACGAGCAGTACTTC
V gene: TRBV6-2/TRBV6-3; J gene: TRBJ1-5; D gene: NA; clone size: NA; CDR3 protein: CASSYDRLQGPQHF; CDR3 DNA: TGTGCCAGCAGTTACGATAGGCTTCAAGGGCCCCAGCATTTC
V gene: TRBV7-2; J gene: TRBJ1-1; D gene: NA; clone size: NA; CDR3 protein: CASSLTSHTEAFF; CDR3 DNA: TGTGCCAGCAGCCTTACATCCCACACTGAAGCTTTCTTT
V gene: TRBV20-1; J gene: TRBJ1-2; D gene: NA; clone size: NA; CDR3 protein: CSARDPTNYGYTF; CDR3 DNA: TGCAGTGCTAGAGATCCAACTAACTATGGCTACACCTTC
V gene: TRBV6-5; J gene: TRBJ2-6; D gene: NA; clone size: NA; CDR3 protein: CASSFPKGGANVLTF; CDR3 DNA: TGTGCCAGCAGTTTCCCCAAGGGTGGGGCCAACGTCCTGACTTTC
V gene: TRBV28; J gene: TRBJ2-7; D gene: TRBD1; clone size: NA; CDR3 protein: CASSLQGVTYEQYF; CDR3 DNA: TGTGCCAGCAGTCTTCAGGGGGTAACCTACGAGCAGTACTTC
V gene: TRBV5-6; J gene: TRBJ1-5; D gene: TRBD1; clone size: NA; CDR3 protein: CARSTGQLNQPQHF; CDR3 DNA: TGTGCCAGGAGCACGGGACAGCTCAATCAGCCCCAGCATTTT
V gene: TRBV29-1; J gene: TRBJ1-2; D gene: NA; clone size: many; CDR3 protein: CSVVGVTGYTF; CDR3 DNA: TGCAGCGTTGTCGGAGTCACTGGCTACACCTTC
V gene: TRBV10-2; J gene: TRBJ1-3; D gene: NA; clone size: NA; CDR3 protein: CASGQNPFSGNTIYF; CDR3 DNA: TGCGCCAGCGGACAGAACCCTTTCTCTGGAAACACCATATATTTT
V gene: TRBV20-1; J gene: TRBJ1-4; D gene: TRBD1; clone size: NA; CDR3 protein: CSALGGVDRKLFF; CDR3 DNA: TGCAGTGCTTTAGGGGGCGTCGACAGAAAACTGTTTTTT
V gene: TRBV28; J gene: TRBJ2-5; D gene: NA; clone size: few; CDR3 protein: CASNRLWQETQYF; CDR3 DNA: TGTGCCAGCAATCGGCTTTGGCAAGAGACCCAGTACTTC
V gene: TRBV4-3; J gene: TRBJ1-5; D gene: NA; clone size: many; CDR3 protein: CASSQSRLRQPQHF; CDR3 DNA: TGCGCCAGCAGCCAATCAAGGCTGAGGCAGCCCCAGCATTTT
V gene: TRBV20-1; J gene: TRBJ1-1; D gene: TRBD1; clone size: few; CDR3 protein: CSAGTGGLDTEAFF; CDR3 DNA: TGCAGTGCCGGGACAGGGGGTTTAGACACTGAAGCTTTCTTT
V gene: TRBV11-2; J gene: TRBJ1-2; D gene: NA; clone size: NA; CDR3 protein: CASSLSSDVNYGYTF; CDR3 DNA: TGTGCCAGCAGCTTAAGCAGCGACGTTAACTATGGCTACACCTTC
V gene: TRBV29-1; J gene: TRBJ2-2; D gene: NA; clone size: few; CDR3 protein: CSVVLAGIGTGELFF; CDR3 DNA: TGCAGCGTTGTTTTGGCAGGCATTGGCACCGGGGAGCTGTTTTTT
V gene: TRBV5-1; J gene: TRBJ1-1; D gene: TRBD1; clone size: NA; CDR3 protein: CASSLEGAAFF; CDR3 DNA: TGCGCCAGCAGCTTGGAGGGGGCGGCTTTCTTT
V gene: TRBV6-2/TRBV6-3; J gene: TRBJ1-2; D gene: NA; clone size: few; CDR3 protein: CASSSTGYYGYTF; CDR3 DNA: TGTGCCAGCAGCTCTACGGGGTACTATGGCTACACCTTC